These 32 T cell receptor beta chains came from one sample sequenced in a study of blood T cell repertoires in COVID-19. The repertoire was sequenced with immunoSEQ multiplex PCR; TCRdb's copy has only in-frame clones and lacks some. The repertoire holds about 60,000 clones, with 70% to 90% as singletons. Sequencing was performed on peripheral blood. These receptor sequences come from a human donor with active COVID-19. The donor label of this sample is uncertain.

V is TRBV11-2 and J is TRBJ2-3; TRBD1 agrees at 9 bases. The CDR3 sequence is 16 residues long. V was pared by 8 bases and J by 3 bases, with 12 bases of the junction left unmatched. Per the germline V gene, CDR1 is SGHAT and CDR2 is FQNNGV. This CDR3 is CASERGQGLRTDTQYF. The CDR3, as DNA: TGTGCCAGCGAACGGGGACAGGGATTAAGGACAGATACGCAGTATTTT.

CDR3 sequence (DNA): TGTGCCAGCAGTTACGGGACATTCAATCAGCCCCAGCATTTT. It is translated as CASSYGTFNQPQHF. V usage is TRBV6-2 or TRBV6-3 and J usage is TRBJ1-5; TRBD1 might be the D (6 bases). The germline V gene encodes CDR1 MNHEY and CDR2 SVGEGT. CDR3 length: 14 amino acids. V was trimmed by 2 bases and J by 3 bases, leaving 8 bases between them.

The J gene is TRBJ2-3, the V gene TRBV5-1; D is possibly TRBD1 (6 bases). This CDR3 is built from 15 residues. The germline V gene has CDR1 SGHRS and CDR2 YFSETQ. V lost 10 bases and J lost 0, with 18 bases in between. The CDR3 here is CASSLGGSSTDTQYF. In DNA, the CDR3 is TGCGCCTCCAGCTTAGGGGGTTCTAGCACAGATACGCAGTATTTT.

CDR3 amino acids: CASSPQGKQFSGANVLTF. The CDR3 coding sequence is TGTGCCAGCAGCCCCCAGGGGAAACAGTTCTCTGGGGCCAACGTCCTGACTTTC. J is TRBJ2-6 and V is TRBV9; weak D call: TRBD1 (6 bases). V was cut by 4 bases and J by 0 bases, with 17 bases left in between. The V gene's germline CDR1 is SGDLS and CDR2 YYNGEE. The CDR3 totals 18 residues.

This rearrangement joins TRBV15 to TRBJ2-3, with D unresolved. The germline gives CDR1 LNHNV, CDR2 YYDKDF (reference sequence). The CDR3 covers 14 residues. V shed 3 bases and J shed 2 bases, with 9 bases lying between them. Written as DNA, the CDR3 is TGTGCCACCAGCAGCGGGTTTACCACAGATACGCAGTATTTT. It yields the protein CATSSGFTTDTQYF.

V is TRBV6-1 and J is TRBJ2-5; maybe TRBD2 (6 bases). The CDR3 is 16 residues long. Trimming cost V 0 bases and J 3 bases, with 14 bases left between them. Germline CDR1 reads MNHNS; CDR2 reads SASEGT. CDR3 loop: CASSEALGTAKETQYF. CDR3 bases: TGTGCCAGCAGTGAAGCTCTAGGGACTGCTAAAGAGACCCAGTACTTC.

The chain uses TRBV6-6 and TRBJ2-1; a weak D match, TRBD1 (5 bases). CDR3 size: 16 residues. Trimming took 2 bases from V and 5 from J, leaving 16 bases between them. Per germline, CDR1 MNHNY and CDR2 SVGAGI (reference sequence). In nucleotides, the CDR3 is TGTGCCAGCAGTTACGCGACAGTACCGGTACACAATGAGCAGTTCTTC. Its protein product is CASSYATVPVHNEQFF.

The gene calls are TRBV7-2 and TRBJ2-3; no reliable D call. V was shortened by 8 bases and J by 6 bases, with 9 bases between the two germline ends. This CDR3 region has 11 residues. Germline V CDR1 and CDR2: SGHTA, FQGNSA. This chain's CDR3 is CASSPRDTQYF. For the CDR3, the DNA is TGTGCCAGCTCACCTAGGGATACGCAGTATTTT.

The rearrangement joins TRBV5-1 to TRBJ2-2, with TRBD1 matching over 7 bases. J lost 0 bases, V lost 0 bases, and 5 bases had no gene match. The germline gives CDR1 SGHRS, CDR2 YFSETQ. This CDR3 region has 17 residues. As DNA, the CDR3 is TGCGCCAGCAGCTTGGCCGGGACAGTAGCGAACACCGGGGAGCTGTTTTTT. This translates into CASSLAGTVANTGELFF. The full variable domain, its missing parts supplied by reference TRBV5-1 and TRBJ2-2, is KAGVTQTPRYLIKTRGQQVTLSCSPISGHRSVSWYQQTPGQGLQFLFEYFSETQRNKGNFPGRFSGRQFSNSRSEMNVSTLELGDSALYLCASSLAGTVANTGELFFGEGSRLTVL.

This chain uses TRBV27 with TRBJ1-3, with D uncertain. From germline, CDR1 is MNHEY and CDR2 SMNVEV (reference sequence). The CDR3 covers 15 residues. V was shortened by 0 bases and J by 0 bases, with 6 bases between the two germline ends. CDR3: CASSLSAVSGNTIYF. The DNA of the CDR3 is TGTGCCAGCAGTTTATCGGCAGTCTCTGGAAACACCATATATTTT.

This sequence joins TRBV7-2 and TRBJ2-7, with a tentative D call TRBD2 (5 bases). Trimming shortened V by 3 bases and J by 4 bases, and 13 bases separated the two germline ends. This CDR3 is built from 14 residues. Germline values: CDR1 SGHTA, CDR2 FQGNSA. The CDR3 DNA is TGTGCCAGCAGCTTTGTGGGAGATCGGTACGAGCAGTACTTC. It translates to CASSFVGDRYEQYF.

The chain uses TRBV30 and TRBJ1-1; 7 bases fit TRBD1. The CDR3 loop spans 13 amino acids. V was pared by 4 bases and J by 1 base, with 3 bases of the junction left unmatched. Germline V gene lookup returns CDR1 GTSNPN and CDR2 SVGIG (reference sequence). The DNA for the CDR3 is TGTGCCTGGAAGGACAGGACGAACACTGAAGCTTTCTTT. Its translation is CAWKDRTNTEAFF.

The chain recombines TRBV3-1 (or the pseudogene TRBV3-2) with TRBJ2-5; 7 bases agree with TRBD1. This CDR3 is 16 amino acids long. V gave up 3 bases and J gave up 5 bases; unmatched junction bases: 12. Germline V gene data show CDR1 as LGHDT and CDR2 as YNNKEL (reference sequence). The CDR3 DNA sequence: TGTGCCAGCAGCCATAATCCCCGACAGGGAAGGGAGACCCAGTACTTC. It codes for CASSHNPRQGRETQYF.

CDR3 region: CASSFQLELPYNEQFF. CDR3 sequence (DNA): TGTGCCAGCAGCTTCCAACTAGAGTTACCCTACAATGAGCAGTTCTTC. This chain uses TRBV3-1 (or the pseudogene TRBV3-2) with TRBJ2-1; perhaps TRBD2 as D (5 bases). The germline V gene has CDR1 LGHDT and CDR2 YNNKEL (reference sequence). The CDR3 covers 16 residues. Trimming removed 5 bases from V and 2 bases from J, with 16 bases in between.

The chain's CDR3 is CASSPWAQRGSYEQYF. The CDR3 DNA reads TGTGCCAGCAGCCCGTGGGCCCAGCGGGGGAGCTACGAGCAGTACTTC. The rearrangement joins TRBV7-2 to TRBJ2-7; 8 nucleotides line up with TRBD2. From germline, CDR1 is SGHTA and CDR2 FQGNSA. Losses at the gene ends were 5 bases for V and 3 bases for J; bases not matched to a gene: 12. The CDR3 sequence is 16 residues long. The full variable domain, with the rest looked up from reference TRBV7-2 and TRBJ2-7, is GAGVSQSPSNKVTEKGKDVELRCDPISGHTALYWYRQSLGQGLEFLIYFQGNSAPDKSGLPSDRFSAERTGGSVSTLTIQRTQQEDSAVYLCASSPWAQRGSYEQYFGPGTRLTVT.

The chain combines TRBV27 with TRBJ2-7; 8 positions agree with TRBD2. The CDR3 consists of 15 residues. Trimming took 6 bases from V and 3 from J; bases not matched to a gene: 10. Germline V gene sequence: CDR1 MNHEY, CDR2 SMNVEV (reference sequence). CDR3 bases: TGTGCCAGCAGCCCCCCCCCGGGACTAGACTACGAGCAGTACTTC. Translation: CASSPPPGLDYEQYF.

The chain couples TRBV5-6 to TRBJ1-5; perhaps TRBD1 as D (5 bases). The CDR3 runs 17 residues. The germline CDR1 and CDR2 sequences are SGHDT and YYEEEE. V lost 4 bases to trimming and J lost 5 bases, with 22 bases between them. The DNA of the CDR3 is TGTGCCAGCAGCCATTGGATTCAGGGATCGGATTATCAGCCCCAGCATTTT. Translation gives CASSHWIQGSDYQPQHF.

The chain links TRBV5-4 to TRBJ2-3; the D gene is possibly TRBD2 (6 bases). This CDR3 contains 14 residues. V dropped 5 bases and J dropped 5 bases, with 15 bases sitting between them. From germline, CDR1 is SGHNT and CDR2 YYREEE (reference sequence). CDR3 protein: CASRPDTAGDTQYF. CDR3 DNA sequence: TGTGCCAGCAGACCGGACACAGCGGGAGATACGCAGTATTTT.

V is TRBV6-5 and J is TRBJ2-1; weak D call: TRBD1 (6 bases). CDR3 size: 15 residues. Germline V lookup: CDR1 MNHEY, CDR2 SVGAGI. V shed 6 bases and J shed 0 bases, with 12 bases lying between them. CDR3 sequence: CASSRPTGSYNEQFF. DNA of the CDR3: TGTGCCAGCAGCCGCCCGACAGGCTCCTACAATGAGCAGTTCTTC.

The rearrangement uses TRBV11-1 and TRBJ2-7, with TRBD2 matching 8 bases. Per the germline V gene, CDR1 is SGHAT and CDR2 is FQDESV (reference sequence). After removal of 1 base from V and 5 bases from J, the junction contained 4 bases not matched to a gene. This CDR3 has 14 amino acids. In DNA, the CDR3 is TGTGCCAGCAGCTTAGAGAGGCGGGGGGACGAGCAGTACTTC. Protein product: CASSLERRGDEQYF. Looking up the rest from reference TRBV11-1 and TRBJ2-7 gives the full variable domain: EAEVAQSPRYKITEKSQAVAFWCDPISGHATLYWYRQILGQGPELLVQFQDESVVDDSQLPKDRFSAERLKGVDSTLKIQPAELGDSAMYLCASSLERRGDEQYFGPGTRLTVT.

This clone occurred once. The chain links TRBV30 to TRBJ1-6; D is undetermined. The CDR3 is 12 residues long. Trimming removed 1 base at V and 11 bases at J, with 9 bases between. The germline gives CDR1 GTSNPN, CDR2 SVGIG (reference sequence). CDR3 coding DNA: TGTGCCTGGAGTGGAACAGATCCACCCCTCCACTTT. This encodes CAWSGTDPPLHF.

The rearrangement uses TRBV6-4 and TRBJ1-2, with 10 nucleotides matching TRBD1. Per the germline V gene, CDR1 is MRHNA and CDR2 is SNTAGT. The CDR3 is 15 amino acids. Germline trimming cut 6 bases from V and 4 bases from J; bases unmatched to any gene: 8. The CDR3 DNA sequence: TGTGCCAGCAGCCTGACAGGGGGCGCACCCTATGGCTACACCTTC. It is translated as CASSLTGGAPYGYTF.

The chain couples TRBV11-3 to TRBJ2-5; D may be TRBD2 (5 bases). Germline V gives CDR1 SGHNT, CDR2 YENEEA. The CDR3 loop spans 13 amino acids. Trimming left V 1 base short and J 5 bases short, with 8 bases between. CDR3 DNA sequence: TGTGCCAGCAGCTTAGCGGGGTGGGAGACCCAGTACTTC. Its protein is CASSLAGWETQYF.

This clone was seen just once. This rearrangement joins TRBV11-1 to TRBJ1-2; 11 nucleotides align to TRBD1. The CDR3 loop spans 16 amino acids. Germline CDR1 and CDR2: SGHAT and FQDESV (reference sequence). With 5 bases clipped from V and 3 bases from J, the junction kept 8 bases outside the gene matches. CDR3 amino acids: CASSAKGQGADYGYTF. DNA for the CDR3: TGTGCCAGCAGCGCTAAAGGACAGGGGGCAGACTATGGCTACACCTTC.

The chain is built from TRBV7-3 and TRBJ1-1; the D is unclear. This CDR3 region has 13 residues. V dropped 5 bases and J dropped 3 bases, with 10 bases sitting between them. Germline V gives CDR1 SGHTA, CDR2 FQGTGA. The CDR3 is CASSPSPDTEAFF. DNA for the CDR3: TGTGCCAGCAGCCCCTCACCGGACACTGAAGCTTTCTTT. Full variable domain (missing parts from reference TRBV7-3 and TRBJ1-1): GAGVSQTPSNKVTEKGKYVELRCDPISGHTALYWYRQSLGQGPEFLIYFQGTGAADDSGLPNDRFFAVRPEGSVSTLKIQRTERGDSAVYLCASSPSPDTEAFFGQGTRLTVV.

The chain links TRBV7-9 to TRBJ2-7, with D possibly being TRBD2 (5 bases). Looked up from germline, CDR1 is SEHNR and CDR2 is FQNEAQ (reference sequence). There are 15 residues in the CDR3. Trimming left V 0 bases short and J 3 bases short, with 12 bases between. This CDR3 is CASSLAEQRNYEQYF. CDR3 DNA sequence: TGTGCCAGCAGCTTAGCGGAGCAGCGGAACTACGAGCAGTACTTC.

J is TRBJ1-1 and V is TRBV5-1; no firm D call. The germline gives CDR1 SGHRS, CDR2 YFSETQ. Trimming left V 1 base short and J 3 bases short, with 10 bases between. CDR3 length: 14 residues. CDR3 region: CASSLQDLDTEAFF. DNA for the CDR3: TGCGCCAGCAGCTTGCAGGATCTTGACACTGAAGCTTTCTTT.

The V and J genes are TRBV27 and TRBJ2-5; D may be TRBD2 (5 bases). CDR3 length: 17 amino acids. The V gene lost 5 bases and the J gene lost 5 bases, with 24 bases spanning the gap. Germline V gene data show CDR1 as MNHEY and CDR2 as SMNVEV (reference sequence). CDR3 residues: CASSPKIGSGNSETQYF. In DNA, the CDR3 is TGTGCCAGCAGTCCAAAAATTGGGTCCGGGAATTCGGAGACCCAGTACTTC.

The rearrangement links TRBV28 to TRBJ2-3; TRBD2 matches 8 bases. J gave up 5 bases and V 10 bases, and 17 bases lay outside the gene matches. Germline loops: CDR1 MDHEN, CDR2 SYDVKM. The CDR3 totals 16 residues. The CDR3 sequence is CATLQPVREVIDTQYF. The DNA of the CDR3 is TGTGCCACCTTACAACCTGTGCGGGAGGTCATAGATACGCAGTATTTT. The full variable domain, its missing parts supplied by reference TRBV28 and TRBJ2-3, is DVKVTQSSRYLVKRTGEKVFLECVQDMDHENMFWYRQDPGLGLRLIYFSYDVKMKEKGDIPEGYSVSREKKERFSLILESASTNQTSMYLCATLQPVREVIDTQYFGPGTRLTVL.

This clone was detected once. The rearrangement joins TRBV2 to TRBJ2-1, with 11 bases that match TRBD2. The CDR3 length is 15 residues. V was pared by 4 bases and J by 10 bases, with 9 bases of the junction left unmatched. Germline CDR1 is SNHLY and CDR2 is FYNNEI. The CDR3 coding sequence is TGTGCCAGCAGTGGGGGAACTAGCGGGGGAAGGGAGCAGTTCTTC. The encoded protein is CASSGGTSGGREQFF. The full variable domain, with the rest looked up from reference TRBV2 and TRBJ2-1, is EPEVTQTPSHQVTQMGQEVILRCVPISNHLYFYWYRQILGQKVEFLVSFYNNEISEKSEIFDDQFSVERPDGSNFTLKIRSTKLEDSAMYFCASSGGTSGGREQFFGPGTRLTVL.

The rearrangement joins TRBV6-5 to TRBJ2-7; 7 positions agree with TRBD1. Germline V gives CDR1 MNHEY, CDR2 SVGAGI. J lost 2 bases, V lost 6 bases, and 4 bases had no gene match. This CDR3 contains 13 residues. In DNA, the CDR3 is TGTGCCAGCAGAAAAACAGGGGCCTACGAGCAGTACTTC. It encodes CASRKTGAYEQYF.

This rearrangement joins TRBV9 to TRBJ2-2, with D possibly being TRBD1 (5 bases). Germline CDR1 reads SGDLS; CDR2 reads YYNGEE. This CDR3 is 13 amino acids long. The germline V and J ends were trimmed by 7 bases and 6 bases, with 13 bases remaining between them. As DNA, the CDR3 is TGTGCCAGCTCCCTTGGGGCCGCCGGGGAGCTGTTTTTT. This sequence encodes CASSLGAAGELFF.